A single sample gave rise to the 5 T cell receptor beta chains below, sequenced in a study of molecular identifiers for immune sequencing clone quantification. TCRdb fed the PCR reads into MiXCR, producing one record per CDR3 protein. The table includes approximately 680,000 distinct CDR3 sequences, 25% detected once. Sequencing was done on a sample of naive CD8+ T cells from blood, with Jurkat cell RNA spiked in. Sample subset: FACS-sorted CD8+CD4-CCR7+CD45RA+ naive T cells. Every receptor here comes from a human donor in good health. Some libraries in this study had Jurkat cell RNA spiked in.

This clonotype was picked up a small number of times. The V gene is TRBV7-9, the J gene TRBJ2-7; TRBD1 agrees at 10 bases. V lost 4 bases, J lost 3 bases, and 6 bases stayed unmatched. Germline loops: CDR1 SEHNR, CDR2 FQNEAQ (reference sequence). The length of the CDR3 is 15 residues. CDR3 sequence reads: CASSSPGQGFYEQYF. The CDR3 DNA reads as TGTGCCAGCAGCTCCCCGGGACAGGGGTTCTACGAGCAGTACTTC.

As concerns this clonotype: Possible read error: a much larger clone is one base away. The chain employs TRBV6-5 and TRBJ2-7; 7 nucleotides agree with TRBD1. Germline CDR1 reads MNHEY; CDR2 reads SVGAGI. This CDR3 contains 15 residues. Here the CDR3 DNA reads TGTGTCAGCAGCCGCATCGGGACAGCTACCGACGAGCAGTACTTC. Protein sequence: CVSSRIGTATDEQYF.

This clonotype was observed at least ten times. The V and J genes are TRBV27 and TRBJ1-1; D unresolved. The length of the CDR3 is 14 residues. Germline lookup yields CDR1 MNHEY and CDR2 SMNVEV (reference sequence). Deletions cut 7 bases from V and 5 bases from J, with 17 bases between. CDR3 nucleotide sequence: TGTGCCAGCAAGGAAGGGTCCGACCCGACTGAAGCTTTCTTT. This gives the protein CASKEGSDPTEAFF.

For this clonotype: At one boundary the junction diverges from the germline segment, which might be a read error. The chain couples TRBV7-2 to TRBJ2-6; possible D gene TRBD1, 5 bases. The CDR3 totals 16 residues. Germline CDR1 is SGHTA and CDR2 is FQGNSA. The CDR3 region is CASSLWSYSGAHVLTF. DNA for the CDR3: TGTGCCAGCAGCTTATGGTCGTACTCTGGGGCCCACGTCCTGACTTTC.

In this sample, this clonotype turned up a few times. This chain joins TRBV6-2 or TRBV6-3 and TRBJ1-1; D unresolved. The CDR3 totals 19 residues. Trimming took off 1 base at V and 0 bases at J, with 21 bases between the two ends. The germline CDR1 and CDR2 sequences are MNHEY and SVGEGT. The CDR3 nucleotides are TGTGCCAGCAGTTACTTTGTTTACCCTGGAGGGTTGATGAACACTGAAGCTTTCTTT. Translation gives CASSYFVYPGGLMNTEAFF.